The clone carrying this TCR beta chain was seen only once. Trimming took 4 bases from V and 1 from J, leaving 10 bases between them. This CDR3 region has 14 residues. Per the germline V gene, CDR1 is SGDLS and CDR2 is YYNGEE. The data derive from a study of blood T cell repertoires in COVID-19. About the research overall: The samples span acute and convalescent COVID-19 from the United States, Italy and Spain. Nucleic acid was either cDNA or gDNA, and it came from T cells, B-cell-depleted T cells, or PBMCs.

In the source study's methods: The authors estimated nucleated cell counts from reference gene primer amplification. Sequencing used immunoSEQ multiplex PCR; TCRdb keeps in-frame clones, though not all of them. V and J calls and clone size are those listed in that table; D and trimming were worked out from the DNA. The data contain over 200,000 clones, around 88% of them seen just once; the ten biggest clones take up about 3.1%. This sequence originates from a woman aged 30 to 39 who had recovered from COVID-19. Material: peripheral blood. The chain recombines TRBV9 with TRBJ2-3; D unclear. As DNA, the CDR3 is TGTGCCAGCAGCCTCGGAGTGGGCACAGATACGCAGTATTTT. This translates into CASSLGVGTDTQYF.